The T cell receptor (beta chain) under discussion was sequenced for a study of blood T cell repertoires in COVID-19. At the level of the study: The samples span acute and convalescent COVID-19 from the United States, Italy and Spain. T cells, B-cell-depleted T cells, or PBMCs supplied cDNA or gDNA.

Per the original data handling: For nucleated cells, counts were estimated from reference gene primer amplification. Here immunoSEQ multiplex PCR was the method, and the copy in TCRdb shows in-frame clones only, minus some. V, J and clone size are those of that table, while D and trimming were read from the DNA. Here the sample spans approximately 150,000 clones, around four fifths being singletons. The CDR3 has 13 residues. Unmatched junction bases numbered 3, after V lost 7 bases and J lost 5 bases. The germline V gene has CDR1 SNHLY and CDR2 FYNNEI. In its sample, this clone was seen a few times. The chain couples TRBV2 to TRBJ2-5, with 11 positions matching TRBD2. The sequenced sample consisted of peripheral blood. This TCR was sampled from a human donor in a cohort sampled during active COVID-19. The CDR3 nucleotides read TGTGCCAGCACAGGACTAGCGGGTGAGACCCAGTACTTC. Amino acids: CASTGLAGETQYF.